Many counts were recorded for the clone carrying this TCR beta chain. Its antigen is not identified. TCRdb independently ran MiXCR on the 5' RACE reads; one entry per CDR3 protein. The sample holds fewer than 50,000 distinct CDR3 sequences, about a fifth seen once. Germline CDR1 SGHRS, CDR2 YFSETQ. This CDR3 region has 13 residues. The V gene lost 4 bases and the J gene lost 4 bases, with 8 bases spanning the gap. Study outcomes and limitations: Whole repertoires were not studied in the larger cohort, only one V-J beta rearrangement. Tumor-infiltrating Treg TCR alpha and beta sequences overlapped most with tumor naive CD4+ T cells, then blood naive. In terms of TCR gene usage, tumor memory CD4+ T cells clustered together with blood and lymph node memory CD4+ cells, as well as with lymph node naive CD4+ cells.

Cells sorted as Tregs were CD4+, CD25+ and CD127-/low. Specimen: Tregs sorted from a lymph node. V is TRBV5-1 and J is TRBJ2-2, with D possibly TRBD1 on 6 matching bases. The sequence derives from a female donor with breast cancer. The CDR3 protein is CASSGQITGELFF. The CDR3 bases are TGCGCCAGCAGCGGACAGATCACCGGGGAGCTGTTTTTT.